The sequence of this TCR beta chain was determined in a study of molecular identifiers for immune sequencing clone quantification. Whole-study context: Naive CD8 cell RNA, from roughly 20,000 or 100,000 cells, was split five ways in replicates, with four sequenced. Findings and caveats of the study: For effector cells, clones above 20 RNA copies held over 98% of molecules; for naive cells, under 1%.

On this clonotype itself: Its target is unknown.

Previously described methods and listed TCR primers were employed for the bulk TCR libraries. TCRdb passed the PCR reads through MiXCR, listing each CDR3 protein once. The sample consists of about half a million distinct CDR3 sequences, 20% to 25% of them appearing once. In germline, CDR1 is LGHNA, CDR2 YSLEER. Trimming took 0 bases from V and 3 from J; bases not matched to a gene: 10. The CDR3 sequence is 18 residues long. Sequencing was done on a sample of naive CD8+ T cells from blood, with Jurkat cell RNA spiked in. Described subset: FACS-sorted CD8+CD4-CCR7+CD45RA+ naive T cells. The chain uses TRBV4-3 and TRBJ2-3; TRBD2 matches 9 bases. This TCR derives from a human donor in good health. Some libraries in this study had Jurkat cell RNA spiked in. For the CDR3, the DNA is TGCGCCAGCAGCCAAGATAGGCGGGGGGGCGGGGAAACAGATACGCAGTATTTT. Translated, it gives CASSQDRRGGGETDTQYF.